The next 29 T cell receptor beta chains were all read from a single sample in a study of T cells in Graves' hyperthyroidism and ophthalmopathy. Researchers amplified the TCR beta CDR3 regions from RNA transcripts. HTBI primers were used for first-round RT-PCR of the TCR CDR3. TCRdb recomputed calls from the multiplex PCR reads with MiXCR, one row per CDR3 protein. The table includes around 600,000 distinct CDR3 sequences, roughly 15% detected once. The material sequenced was blood. These receptors were collected from a woman between 45 and 60 years old with Graves' ophthalmopathy.

At least ten counts were recorded for this clonotype. This chain links TRBV7-2 with TRBJ2-1; 9 nucleotides match TRBD2. With V trimmed by 5 bases and J by 4 bases, 6 bases remained unmatched. Germline V gene lookup returns CDR1 SGHTA and CDR2 FQGNSA. The CDR3 sequence is 15 residues long. The CDR3 nucleotides read TGTGCCAGCAGCACACCGGGACTAGCTTACAATGAGCAGTTCTTC. Protein sequence: CASSTPGLAYNEQFF.

This clonotype was seen at least ten times. The chain uses TRBV28 and TRBJ2-5; 7 bases agree with TRBD2. J gave up 2 bases and V 3 bases, and 6 bases lay outside the gene matches. CDR1 MDHEN and CDR2 SYDVKM come from the germline V gene. The length of the CDR3 is 15 residues. CDR3 DNA sequence: TGTGCCAGCAGTTTCCGGGGAGGGCTTCAAGAGACCCAGTACTTC. This codes for CASSFRGGLQETQYF.

This clonotype was detected ten times or more. This CDR3 reads CASRAKSGTANTGELFF. CDR3 nucleotides: TGTGCCAGCAGGGCTAAATCCGGGACGGCGAACACCGGGGAGCTGTTTTTT. The J gene is TRBJ2-2, the V gene TRBV2; D may correspond to TRBD1 or TRBD2 (5 bases each). This CDR3 contains 17 residues. Germline V CDR1 and CDR2: SNHLY, FYNNEI. V lost 6 bases, J lost 0 bases, and 17 bases lay in between. The entire variable domain, with the rest obtained from reference TRBV2 and TRBJ2-2, is as follows: EPEVTQTPSHQVTQMGQEVILRCVPISNHLYFYWYRQILGQKVEFLVSFYNNEISEKSEIFDDQFSVERPDGSNFTLKIRSTKLEDSAMYFCASRAKSGTANTGELFFGEGSRLTVL.

V and J are TRBV19 and TRBJ2-1, with 8 bases identical to TRBD1. The CDR3 length is 14 residues. Trimming took 6 bases from V and 7 from J; bases not matched to a gene: 8. Germline V gives CDR1 LNHDA, CDR2 SQIVND (reference sequence). The CDR3 sequence: CASSKDRGWNEQFF. The CDR3, as DNA: TGTGCCAGTAGCAAAGACAGGGGATGGAATGAGCAGTTCTTC.

This clonotype occurred a few times. The chain links TRBV4-2 to TRBJ2-6; unclear D gene. This CDR3 has 16 residues. Germline CDR1 reads LGHNA; CDR2 reads YNFKEQ. Trimming removed 1 base from V and 0 bases from J, with 7 bases in between. The CDR3 DNA reads TGTGCCAGCAGCCAAGTTTCTTTCTCTGGGGCCAACGTCCTGACTTTC. This encodes CASSQVSFSGANVLTF.

This chain links TRBV7-3 with TRBJ2-2, with TRBD2 matching 10 bases. The V gene end was trimmed by 4 bases and the J gene end by 4 bases; junction bases not matched to a gene: 9. Germline loops: CDR1 SGHTA, CDR2 FQGTGA. This CDR3 comprises 17 residues. CDR3 region: CASSSLAGGSFTGELFF. Here the CDR3 DNA reads TGTGCCAGCAGCTCCTTAGCGGGAGGCTCTTTCACCGGGGAGCTGTTTTTT.

The rearrangement links TRBV9 to TRBJ2-2; 10 bases match TRBD2. The CDR3 contains 15 residues. CDR1 is SGDLS, CDR2 YYNGEE, per germline. V lost 0 bases, J lost 5 bases, and 1 base stayed unmatched. The CDR3 here is CASSVVSGGTGELFF. Written as DNA, the CDR3 is TGTGCCAGCAGCGTAGTTAGCGGGGGGACCGGGGAGCTGTTTTTT.

This clonotype was recorded at least ten times. V and J are TRBV30 and TRBJ2-7; D is undetermined. Germline-derived CDR1 and CDR2 are GTSNPN and SVGIG (reference sequence). The CDR3 loop spans 13 amino acids. The V end lost 1 base, the J end lost 0 bases, and 7 bases lay between the germline ends. The CDR3 reads CAWSELSSYEQYF. DNA for the CDR3: TGTGCCTGGAGTGAATTGAGCTCCTACGAGCAGTACTTC.

This clonotype was seen just once. A read error is possible here, since a much larger clone lies one base away. CDR3 sequence: CSVEKVSGRISYERYF. CDR3 nucleotide sequence: TGCAGCGTTGAGAAGGTTAGCGGGAGGATTTCCTACGAGCGGTACTTC. This sequence joins TRBV29-1 and TRBJ2-7, with 10 bases that match TRBD2. CDR1 and CDR2 from the germline V gene are SQVTM and ANQGSEA. This CDR3 is built from 16 residues.

The chain links TRBV7-9 to TRBJ2-2, with 12 bases matching TRBD2. Germline V CDR1 and CDR2: SEHNR, FQNEAQ (reference sequence). The CDR3 runs 16 residues. The V gene end was trimmed by 5 bases and the J gene end by 3 bases; junction bases not matched to a gene: 4. The CDR3 spells CASSASGRAYTGELFF. Here the CDR3 DNA reads TGTGCCAGCAGCGCTAGCGGGAGGGCCTACACCGGGGAGCTGTTTTTT. Supplemented by reference TRBV7-9 and TRBJ2-2, the full variable domain reads DTGVSQNPRHKITKRGQNVTFRCDPISEHNRLYWYRQTLGQGPEFLTYFQNEAQLEKSRLLSDRFSAERPKGSFSTLEIQRTEQGDSAMYLCASSASGRAYTGELFFGEGSRLTVL.

This clonotype showed up many times. The chain links TRBV11-2 to TRBJ2-1, with D perhaps TRBD2 (5 bases). The V end was cut by 2 bases, the J end by 8 bases, with 13 bases between. CDR3 length equals 14 residues. Germline V gene data show CDR1 as SGHAT and CDR2 as FQNNGV. The CDR3 spells CASSLPSLRDEQFF. The CDR3 DNA sequence: TGTGCCAGCAGCTTACCCTCGTTGAGGGATGAGCAGTTCTTC.

This chain links TRBV4-3 with TRBJ1-3, with no clear D. From germline, CDR1 is LGHNA and CDR2 YSLEER. The V and J ends lost 0 bases and 2 bases respectively, with 11 bases between them. The CDR3 length is 16 residues. The CDR3 nucleotides are TGCGCCAGCAGCCAAGACTTCCGGACGGCTGGAAACACCATATATTTT. Protein product: CASSQDFRTAGNTIYF.

The rearrangement links TRBV20-1 to TRBJ2-1, with D unresolved. The CDR3 spans 13 residues. V was trimmed by 0 bases and J by 10 bases, leaving 13 bases between them. Germline V gene data show CDR1 as DFQATT and CDR2 as SNEGSKA (reference sequence). As DNA, the CDR3 is TGCAGTGCTAGAGATTTTGGGGTGGCGGAGCAGTTCTTC. Its translation: CSARDFGVAEQFF.

This clonotype was counted at least ten times. This chain links TRBV28 with TRBJ2-2; D possibly corresponds to TRBD2 (5 bases). Per the germline V gene, CDR1 is MDHEN and CDR2 is SYDVKM. The CDR3 has 18 residues. V gave up 3 bases and J gave up 0 bases, with 17 bases separating them. The CDR3, as DNA: TGTGCCAGCAGTTTGACGACACTTCGGGATCCGAACACCGGGGAGCTGTTTTTT. It is translated as CASSLTTLRDPNTGELFF.

This clonotype was counted ten times or more. The chain has TRBV5-1 and TRBJ1-1; D might be TRBD1 (5 bases). Trimming removed 1 base from V and 1 base from J, with 8 bases in between. The CDR3 covers 14 residues. From germline, CDR1 is SGHRS and CDR2 YFSETQ. CDR3 amino acids: CASSLRGPNTEAFF. The CDR3 coding sequence is TGCGCCAGCAGCTTGAGGGGACCGAACACTGAAGCTTTCTTT. Supplemented by reference TRBV5-1 and TRBJ1-1, the full variable domain reads KAGVTQTPRYLIKTRGQQVTLSCSPISGHRSVSWYQQTPGQGLQFLFEYFSETQRNKGNFPGRFSGRQFSNSRSEMNVSTLELGDSALYLCASSLRGPNTEAFFGQGTRLTVV.

A word on this clonotype: Since the CDR3 does not end with the conserved phenylalanine or tryptophan, this likely comes from a read error. The CDR3, as DNA: TGTGCCAGCAGCTTTGTTGGGGGGCCGGGCTATGGCTACACCTCC. Residues: CASSFVGGPGYGYTS. The chain joins TRBV7-9 to TRBJ1-2, with TRBD1 as a possible D gene (6 bases). Looked up from germline, CDR1 is SEHNR and CDR2 is FQNEAQ (reference sequence). The V end lost 3 bases, the J end lost 4 bases, and 15 bases lay between the germline ends. The CDR3 covers 15 residues.

This clonotype showed up many times. This chain uses TRBV7-2 with TRBJ2-3, with 9 bases lining up with TRBD2. The CDR3 has 18 amino acids. The trim removed 4 bases at V and 0 bases at J, leaving 11 bases unmatched. Germline values: CDR1 SGHTA, CDR2 FQGNSA. CDR3 loop: CASSSYPTSGFSTDTQYF. DNA for the CDR3: TGTGCCAGCAGCTCTTATCCGACTAGCGGTTTTAGCACAGATACGCAGTATTTT.

The genes are TRBV18 and TRBJ1-5; D gene uncertain. CDR3 size: 15 residues. Trimming removed 2 bases at V and 0 bases at J, with 8 bases between. Germline V gene lookup returns CDR1 KGHSH and CDR2 LQKENI. DNA for the CDR3: TGTGCCAGCTCACCATTTCGGGATAGCAATCAGCCCCAGCATTTT. Translating gives CASSPFRDSNQPQHF. The full variable domain, its missing parts supplied by reference TRBV18 and TRBJ1-5, is NAGVMQNPRHLVRRRGQEARLRCSPMKGHSHVYWYRQLPEEGLKFMVYLQKENIIDESGMPKERFSAEFPKEGPSILRIQQVVRGDSAAYFCASSPFRDSNQPQHFGDGTRLSIL.

In its sample, this clonotype was seen many times. The chain employs TRBV2 and TRBJ1-2; no definite D call. CDR1 and CDR2 from the germline V gene are SNHLY and FYNNEI. V was pared by 3 bases and J by 0 bases, with 11 bases between. The CDR3 runs to 15 residues. The CDR3 region is CASSEGRTPNYGYTF. Written as DNA, the CDR3 is TGTGCCAGCAGTGAGGGCCGCACCCCTAACTATGGCTACACCTTC.

This clonotype has at least ten counts. This chain links TRBV7-2 with TRBJ1-5, with 8 bases lining up with TRBD1. The CDR3 spans 15 residues. In germline, CDR1 is SGHTA, CDR2 FQGNSA. Trimming at V came to 4 bases and at J to 3 bases, leaving 5 bases not matched to a gene. CDR3 nucleotide sequence: TGTGCCAGCAGCTCGGGGACAGGAGTCAATCAGCCCCAGCATTTT. Encoded protein: CASSSGTGVNQPQHF.

This clonotype was observed at least ten times. The rearrangement uses TRBV5-1 and TRBJ2-3, with 7 positions matching TRBD1. The CDR3 is 14 amino acids. V gave up 4 bases and J gave up 6 bases; unmatched junction bases: 8. The germline V gene has CDR1 SGHRS and CDR2 YFSETQ. DNA for the CDR3: TGCGCCAGCAGCGAGGGACAGCCAGGGGATACGCAGTATTTT. As protein: CASSEGQPGDTQYF.

The chain couples TRBV27 to TRBJ2-7, with 10 bases lining up with TRBD2. J gave up 4 bases and V 1 base, and 7 bases lay outside the gene matches. The CDR3 is made up of 16 amino acids. Germline V gene sequence: CDR1 MNHEY, CDR2 SMNVEV (reference sequence). The CDR3 bases are TGTGCCAGCAGTTTATGGTCTAGCGGGAGTTTTTACGAGCAGTACTTC. Protein sequence: CASSLWSSGSFYEQYF.

V is TRBV11-2 and J is TRBJ2-1, with TRBD1 matching 10 bases. CDR3 length: 21 residues. J was trimmed by 4 bases and V by 5 bases; bases with no gene match: 23. Germline lookup yields CDR1 SGHAT and CDR2 FQNNGV. The CDR3 coding sequence is TGTGCCAGCAGCCTCGGGGGATGGTGGGACAGGGGACTTGAGATATACAATGAGCAGTTCTTC. Protein product: CASSLGGWWDRGLEIYNEQFF.

This clonotype occurred many times. This chain joins TRBV28 and TRBJ2-1; the D is unclear. The germline gives CDR1 MDHEN, CDR2 SYDVKM. The CDR3 covers 13 residues. V lost 1 base and J lost 8, with 9 bases in between. The DNA for the CDR3 is TGTGCCAGCAGTTTATTATCATGGGATGAGCAGTTCTTC. Translated: CASSLLSWDEQFF.

There are many counts of this clonotype. The rearrangement links TRBV20-1 to TRBJ2-7; 9 bases map to TRBD2. This CDR3 is 14 amino acids long. With V trimmed by 4 bases and J by 6 bases, 10 bases remained unmatched. CDR1 and CDR2 from the germline V gene are DFQATT and SNEGSKA (reference sequence). The CDR3 reads CSAKVAGEAGEQYF. As DNA, the CDR3 is TGCAGTGCTAAAGTAGCGGGAGAGGCAGGCGAGCAGTACTTC.

This clonotype came up many times. The chain carries TRBV27 and TRBJ1-5; possibly TRBD1 for D (6 bases). The ends were cut back, 5 bases at V and 6 bases at J, with 11 bases in the middle. From germline, CDR1 is MNHEY and CDR2 SMNVEV (reference sequence). The CDR3 extends over 13 amino acids. For the CDR3, the DNA is TGTGCCAGCAGTCCCGGGGGCCGTCAGCCCCAGCATTTT. It specifies CASSPGGRQPQHF.

The genes are TRBV9 and TRBJ2-7, with unresolved D. The V end lost 0 bases, the J end lost 3 bases, and 13 bases lay between the germline ends. CDR3 length: 15 residues. Germline V CDR1 and CDR2: SGDLS, YYNGEE. The CDR3 coding sequence is TGTGCCAGCAGCGTAGGACCGAGAGCAAACTACGAGCAGTACTTC. This encodes CASSVGPRANYEQYF.

V and J are TRBV9 and TRBJ2-7, with a possible D match to TRBD2 (7 bases). Trimming cost V 7 bases and J 5 bases, with 19 bases left between them. The germline V gene encodes CDR1 SGDLS and CDR2 YYNGEE. The CDR3 has 14 amino acids. The CDR3 is CASSGRGGFDEQYF. CDR3 nucleotides: TGTGCCAGCTCCGGAAGGGGGGGTTTCGACGAGCAGTACTTC.

This clonotype was counted many times. The rearrangement links TRBV6-1 to TRBJ2-7; no firm D call. V dropped 2 bases and J dropped 3 bases, with 5 bases sitting between them. The CDR3 length is 12 residues. Per germline, CDR1 MNHNS and CDR2 SASEGT. In DNA, the CDR3 is TGTGCCAGCAGTGAATTGCGCTACGAGCAGTACTTC. It translates to CASSELRYEQYF.